This T cell receptor beta chain was found in a study of cytomegalovirus exposure and HLA in healthy donors. The primer mix had 60 Vbeta and 13 Jbeta primers. Produced via immunoSEQ multiplex PCR; TCRdb's table is partial and in-frame only. This sample has about 59,000 clones, with 65% to 80% found just once. The germline CDR1 and CDR2 sequences are ENHRY and SYGVKD. The CDR3 loop spans 13 amino acids. The junction had 2 bases not matched to a gene; V was cut back by 8 bases and J by 0 bases. J is TRBJ2-3 and V is TRBV10-3; 7 bases match TRBD2. Material: PBMCs. The sequence was collected from a man aged 25 to 40 in good health and CMV-seropositive. Here the CDR3 reads CAIGGDSTDTQYF. The CDR3 DNA reads as TGTGCCATCGGGGGGGATAGCACAGATACGCAGTATTTT.